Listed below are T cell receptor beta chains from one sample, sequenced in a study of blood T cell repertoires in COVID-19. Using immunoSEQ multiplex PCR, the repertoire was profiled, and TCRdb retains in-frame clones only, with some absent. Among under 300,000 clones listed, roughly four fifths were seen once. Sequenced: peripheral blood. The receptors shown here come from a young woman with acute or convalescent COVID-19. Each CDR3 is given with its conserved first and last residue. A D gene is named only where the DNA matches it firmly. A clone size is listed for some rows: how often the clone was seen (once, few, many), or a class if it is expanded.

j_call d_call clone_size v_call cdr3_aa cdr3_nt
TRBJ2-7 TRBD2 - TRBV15 CATSRDRLALAEQYF TGTGCCACCAGCAGAGATCGACTAGCGTTGGCCGAGCAGTACTTC
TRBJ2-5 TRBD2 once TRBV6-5 CASSYSKSGSGETQYF TGTGCCAGCAGTTACTCTAAGAGCGGGAGTGGTGAGACCCAGTACTTC
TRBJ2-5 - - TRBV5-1 CASSFDSGGETQYF TGCGCCAGCAGCTTTGATTCAGGAGGGGAGACCCAGTACTTC
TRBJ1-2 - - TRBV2 CASSGEGAGYGYTF TGTGCCAGCAGTGGGGAGGGAGCTGGCTATGGCTACACCTTC
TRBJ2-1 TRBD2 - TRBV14 CASSPSHHGTSGRGYNEQFF TGTGCCAGCAGCCCGAGTCATCACGGGACTAGCGGGAGGGGGTACAATGAGCAGTTCTTC
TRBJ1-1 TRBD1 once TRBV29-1 CSYLYRGQGEAFF TGCAGCTACCTCTACAGGGGGCAGGGTGAAGCTTTCTTT
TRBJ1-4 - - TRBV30 CAWNGLNEKLFF TGTGCCTGGAATGGACTGAATGAAAAACTGTTTTTT
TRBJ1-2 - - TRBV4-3 CASSQQWGEDGYTF TGCGCCAGCAGCCAACAATGGGGGGAAGATGGCTACACCTTC
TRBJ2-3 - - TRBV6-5 CASSYSRRTRTDTQYF TGTGCCAGCAGTTATTCTAGGAGGACCCGCACAGATACGCAGTATTTT
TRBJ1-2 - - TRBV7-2 CASSLWDIPNYGYTF TGTGCCAGCAGCTTATGGGACATCCCTAACTATGGCTACACCTTC
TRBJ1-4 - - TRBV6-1 CASSLGGTNEKLFF TGTGCCAGCAGTTTGGGGGGGACTAATGAAAAACTGTTTTTT
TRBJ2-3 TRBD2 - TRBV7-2 CASSRIASGSSADTQYF TGTGCCAGCAGCCGCATAGCTAGCGGGAGCTCGGCAGATACGCAGTATTTT
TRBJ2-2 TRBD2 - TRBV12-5 CASASGGLAGSTGELFF TGTGCTAGTGCCTCTGGGGGACTAGCGGGGTCCACCGGGGAGCTGTTTTTT
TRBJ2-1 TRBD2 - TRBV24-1 CATSDPGLAGSNEQFF TGTGCCACCAGTGACCCCGGACTAGCGGGTAGCAATGAGCAGTTCTTC
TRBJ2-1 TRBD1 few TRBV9 CASSDGTGSNEQFF TGTGCCAGCAGCGACGGGACAGGGAGCAATGAGCAGTTCTTC
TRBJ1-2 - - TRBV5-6 CASSLDDSYGYTF TGTGCCAGCAGCTTGGACGACAGCTATGGCTACACCTTC
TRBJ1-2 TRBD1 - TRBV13 CASSERTGGYGYTF TGTGCCAGCAGCGAACGGACAGGGGGCTATGGCTACACCTTC
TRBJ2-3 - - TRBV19 CASKIAGTDTQYF TGTGCCAGTAAGATCGCAGGAACAGATACGCAGTATTTT
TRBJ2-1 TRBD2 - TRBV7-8 CASSPLAGGLGEQFF TGTGCCAGCAGCCCCCTAGCGGGAGGTCTAGGTGAGCAGTTCTTC
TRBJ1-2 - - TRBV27 CASRPKPQGLYGYTF TGTGCCAGCAGACCAAAACCTCAGGGGCTCTATGGCTACACCTTC
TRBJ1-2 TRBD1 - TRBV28 CASSWPRDRSGETF TGTGCCAGCAGTTGGCCCCGGGACAGGTCAGGTGAGACCTTC
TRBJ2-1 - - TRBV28 CASSLDGRYNEQFF TGTGCCAGCAGTTTAGACGGGAGATACAATGAGCAGTTCTTC
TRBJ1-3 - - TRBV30 CAWSGRDSGNTIYF TGTGCCTGGAGTGGTAGAGACTCTGGAAACACCATATATTTT
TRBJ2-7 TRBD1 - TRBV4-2 CASSQEGTGVPYEQYF TGTGCCAGCAGCCAAGAGGGGACAGGGGTGCCCTACGAGCAGTACTTC
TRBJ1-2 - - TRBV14 CASSQQGWGGYTF TGTGCCAGCAGCCAACAGGGTTGGGGTGGCTACACCTTC
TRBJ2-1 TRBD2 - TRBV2 CASSETSGRFGERQFF TGTGCCAGCAGTGAAACTAGCGGGAGGTTCGGTGAAAGGCAGTTCTTC
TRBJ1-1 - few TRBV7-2 CASSPRGEGTEAFF TGTGCCAGCAGCCCACGAGGGGAGGGAACTGAAGCTTTCTTT